This T cell receptor beta chain was sequenced in a study of response to subunit inactivated influenza vaccine (dated by TCRdb to the late 2010s). Describing the broader study: Deep quantitative T cell receptor repertoire profiling was used in the study to track responses to a trivalent subunit inactivated influenza vaccine.

Libraries were constructed by RT-PCR. The listed sequencing device is Illumina HiSeq 2500. TCRdb reprocessing: public reads trimmed at Q25 with fastp, clones called with MiXCR, in-frame beta chains kept. Each record represents a unique CDR3 protein, reported with the most common genes and DNA among its rows. This sample comprises fewer than 800,000 distinct CDR3 sequences, 15% to 17% of them detected only once. Roughly 11% of the sample is held by the ten biggest clonotypes. Concerning this clonotype itself: The target of this receptor is not known. The sample holds no much larger clone one base away, and base qualities are not on file.

Study-wide conclusions, independent of this receptor: According to the authors, only a limited number of new T cells may be recruited by each seasonal influenza vaccination.

In the germline V gene (reference sequence), CDR1 corresponds to DFQATT and CDR2 to SNEGSKA. V is clipped by 3 bases and J by 3 bases, and the sequence between their germline boundaries is 11 bases long. The CDR3 numbers 13 residues from cysteine through phenylalanine. Only the CDR3 DNA is retained, 39 bases long and in frame from the first base. This sample comprised PBMCs from blood, obtained 12 days after vaccination. The rearrangement combines TRBV20-1 with TRBJ1-1; TRBD1 might be the D gene, on 5 matching bases. The sequence was collected from a man in his fifties who received an inactivated influenza vaccine. Donor details come from another sample of the same person, matched by shared clones. The CDR3 is CSASRDVDTEAFF. The nucleotides are TGCAGTGCTAGCAGGGATGTGGACACTGAAGCTTTCTTT.